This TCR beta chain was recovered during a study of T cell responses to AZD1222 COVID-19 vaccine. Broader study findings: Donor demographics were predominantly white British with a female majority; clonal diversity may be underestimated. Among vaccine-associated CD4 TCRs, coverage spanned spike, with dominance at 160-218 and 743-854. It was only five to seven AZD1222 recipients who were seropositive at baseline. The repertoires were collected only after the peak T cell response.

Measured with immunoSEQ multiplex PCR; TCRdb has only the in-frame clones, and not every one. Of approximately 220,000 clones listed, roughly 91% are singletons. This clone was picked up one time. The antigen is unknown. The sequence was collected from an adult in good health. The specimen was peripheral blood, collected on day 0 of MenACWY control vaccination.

The CDR3 loop is CASSIRGRKAIGNQPQHF. CDR3 coding DNA: TGTGCCAGTAGTATTCGGGGCAGGAAGGCGATAGGCAATCAGCCCCAGCATTTT. The rearrangement joins TRBV19 to TRBJ1-5; the D gene is possibly TRBD1 (5 bases). Germline CDR1 is LNHDA and CDR2 is SQIVND (reference sequence). This CDR3 contains 18 residues. V lost 3 bases, J lost 2 bases, and 20 bases lay in between.